The source of this TCR beta chain is a study of CD8+CD57+ T cells in acquired aplastic anemia. Study information: The DNA of sorted CD4+ and CD8+ cells averaged 3.2 ug.

All patients picked for sequencing had shown, by flow cytometry, an expansion of CD8+CD57+ cells. Genomic DNA, serving as template, underwent TCR beta VDJ and CDR3 profiling. TCRdb reprocessed the reads via MiXCR and lists one record per CDR3 protein. The table lists under 150,000 distinct CDR3 sequences, less than 50% of them singletons, with under 3% in the top ten. The CDR3 has 15 residues. V was clipped by 0 bases and J by 5 bases; unmatched bases: 4. Per the germline V gene, CDR1 is WNHNN and CDR2 is SYGVQD (reference sequence). The rearrangement joins TRBV10-1 to TRBJ2-7; 10 bases agree with TRBD2. Sequencing was done on a sample of sorted CD4+, CD8+, or CD8+CD57+ T cells (not recorded which) from PBMCs. This clonotype was sampled from a human donor with aplastic anemia. CDR3 bases: TGCGCCAGCAGTGAGTCGGGAGCGGGAGGGCACGAGCAGTACTTC. This encodes CASSESGAGGHEQYF.